This TCR beta chain came from a study of regulatory T cells in long-lasting Graves disease. In the study overall: With positive TSH receptor antibodies and over 5 years of antithyroid drugs, Graves' disease was considered persistent. Whole-study findings and limits: Newly diagnosed disease favored TRBV20-1 and TRBJ2-1 over persistent disease.

Documented time point: persistent/refractory GD, antithyroid drugs over 5 years with positive TRAb. Generation of the TCR library employed RNA extracted from PBMCs. Under American Thyroid Association guidelines, Graves' disease was diagnosed. Approximately 9.6-milliliter peripheral blood samples went into EDTA tubes. The ends were cut back, 0 bases at V and 4 bases at J, with 12 bases in the middle. This CDR3 contains 15 residues. The germline CDR1 and CDR2 sequences are SGHAT and FQNNGV. CDR3 regions were amplified by Arm-PCR using iRepertoire HTBI primers to build TCR beta libraries. A single record per CDR3 protein comes from TCRdb applying MiXCR to the multiplex PCR reads. The sample lists a few hundred thousand distinct CDR3 sequences; around 22% were seen once. In this sample, this clonotype turned up many times. Its antigen is not identified.

The sample in question was peripheral blood mononuclear cells (PBMCs), obtained when the disease was refractory, from a patient treated with antithyroid drugs. The chain uses TRBV11-2 and TRBJ1-2; possible D gene TRBD1, 5 bases. The sequence came from a female donor with Graves disease. The CDR3 DNA sequence: TGTGCCAGCAGCTTAGATGGTGGGACGGCCTATGGCTACACCTTC. Its translation: CASSLDGGTAYGYTF.